A selection of T cell receptor beta chains follows, all from one sample in a study of blood T cell repertoires in COVID-19. Assay: immunoSEQ multiplex PCR; the TCRdb copy retains only in-frame clones and omits some. The sample yields 350,000 to 450,000 clones, over 75% seen once. The sample comprised PBMCs or T cells enriched from blood (not recorded which). Receptors originate from a man aged 30 to 39 who had recovered from COVID-19. Each CDR3 is given with its conserved first and last residue. D genes are given only for firm matches. Size is omitted from some rows. Given values are once, few, many or a class for expanded clones.

cdr3_aa | cdr3_nt | d_call | j_call | v_call | clone_size
CATSRDIQGAGDQPQHF | TGTGCCACCAGCAGAGACATACAGGGGGCTGGGGATCAGCCCCAGCATTTT | TRBD1 | TRBJ1-5 | TRBV15 | -
CASSSLGTGNDEQFF | TGTGCCAGTAGTTCTCTGGGGACAGGGAACGATGAGCAGTTCTTC | TRBD1 | TRBJ2-1 | TRBV19 | -
CASSVGGQGVGLQYF | TGTGCCAGCAGCGTAGGGGGACAGGGGGTCGGTTTGCAGTACTTC | TRBD1 | TRBJ2-7 | TRBV9 | -
CASSSGQLDQPQHF | TGTGCCAGCAGTTCTGGACAACTGGATCAGCCCCAGCATTTT | - | TRBJ1-5 | TRBV28 | once
CASSLEGGLNPIAKNIQYF | TGTGCCAGCAGCTTAGAAGGGGGCTTGAACCCCATCGCCAAAAACATTCAGTACTTC | TRBD1 | TRBJ2-4 | TRBV7-2 | -
CASSWGAGWGNGYTF | TGTGCCAGCAGTTGGGGCGCGGGATGGGGAAATGGCTACACCTTC | - | TRBJ1-2 | TRBV28 | -
CASSEGPPNVLTF | TGTGCCAGCAGCGAAGGGCCACCGAACGTCCTGACTTTC | - | TRBJ2-6 | TRBV2 | -
CASKRLAGSGDTQYF | TGTGCCAGCAAGAGGCTAGCGGGAAGTGGGGATACGCAGTATTTT | TRBD2 | TRBJ2-3 | TRBV28 | -
CASSFGGIDYEQYF | TGTGCCAGCAGCTTTGGCGGGATAGACTACGAGCAGTACTTC | - | TRBJ2-7 | TRBV11-2 | -
CASSLGETYEQYF | TGTGCCAGCAGCTTAGGGGAGACCTACGAGCAGTACTTC | - | TRBJ2-7 | TRBV7-8 | -
CAISDSGAEAFF | TGTGCCATCAGTGATTCAGGGGCTGAAGCTTTCTTT | - | TRBJ1-1 | TRBV10-3 | -
CASSPPQSGVGTDTQYF | TGTGCCAGCTCACCACCTCAGTCAGGGGTTGGCACAGATACGCAGTATTTT | - | TRBJ2-3 | TRBV18 | -
CSASTFRPSTDTQYF | TGCAGTGCTAGTACCTTCAGGCCTAGCACAGATACGCAGTATTTT | - | TRBJ2-3 | TRBV20-1 | -
CASSKGGQGSYNEQFF | TGTGCCAGCAGCAAAGGGGGACAGGGATCATACAATGAGCAGTTCTTC | - | TRBJ2-1 | TRBV21-1 | few
CASRGTVGSPLHF | TGTGCCAGCAGGGGGACAGTGGGTTCACCCCTCCACTTT | TRBD1 | TRBJ1-6 | TRBV2 | -
CASSLRTVENSPLHF | TGTGCCAGCTCACTTCGGACAGTTGAGAATTCACCCCTCCACTTT | - | TRBJ1-6 | TRBV18 | -
CASSREGPYEQYF | TGCGCCAGCAGCCGGGAGGGGCCCTACGAGCAGTACTTC | TRBD2 | TRBJ2-7 | TRBV4-1 | -
CASTSGGQMNTEAFF | TGTGCCAGCACCTCCGGGGGTCAGATGAACACTGAAGCTTTCTTT | - | TRBJ1-1 | TRBV28 | -
CASSPSAGTRAEQFF | TGTGCCAGTAGTCCCTCGGCGGGGACGAGGGCTGAGCAGTTCTTC | - | TRBJ2-1 | TRBV19 | -
CAAPITERNEQYF | TGCGCCGCCCCCATTACGGAGAGGAACGAGCAGTACTTC | - | TRBJ2-7 | TRBV4-1 | -
CASSPVGASGSRNTQYF | TGTGCCAGCAGCCCGGTAGGGGCTAGCGGGTCAAGGAATACGCAGTATTTT | TRBD2 | TRBJ2-3 | TRBV5-5 | -
CASSIDVEGGFLAKNIQYF | TGTGCCAGTAGTATAGACGTAGAGGGGGGGTTCCTAGCCAAAAACATTCAGTACTTC | - | TRBJ2-4 | TRBV19 | -
CASSYSPGGAFGYTF | TGTGCCAGCAGTTACTCTCCAGGGGGCGCGTTTGGCTACACCTTC | TRBD1 | TRBJ1-2 | TRBV6-5 | -
CASTPGHSNTEAFF | TGCGCCAGCACCCCGGGACACTCGAACACTGAAGCTTTCTTT | - | TRBJ1-1 | TRBV5-1 | once
CASSQDRAYDNEQFF | TGTGCCAGCAGCCAAGATCGCGCCTACGACAATGAGCAGTTCTTC | - | TRBJ2-1 | TRBV3-1/TRBV3-2 | -
CASSIGLQAPRPQHF | TGTGCCAGTAGTATAGGCTTGCAGGCCCCAAGGCCCCAGCATTTT | - | TRBJ1-5 | TRBV19 | -
CASRQGNEKLFF | TGTGCCAGCAGGCAGGGGAATGAAAAACTGTTTTTT | - | TRBJ1-4 | TRBV27 | -
CASSDPTGPPGEQYF | TGTGCCAGCAGCGACCCGACAGGTCCACCGGGCGAGCAGTACTTC | - | TRBJ2-7 | TRBV2 | once
CASRSTGELFF | TGCGCCAGCCGTAGCACCGGGGAGCTGTTTTTT | - | TRBJ2-2 | TRBV4-1 | -
CATSDLHAGRPGELFF | TGTGCCACCAGTGATTTGCATGCGGGGCGCCCCGGGGAGCTGTTTTTT | - | TRBJ2-2 | TRBV24-1 | -
CAWNAGTDTQYF | TGTGCCTGGAATGCGGGCACAGATACGCAGTATTTT | - | TRBJ2-3 | TRBV30 | -
CAWRSAGSSRGYTF | TGTGCCTGGAGATCGGCAGGATCCTCACGTGGCTACACCTTC | - | TRBJ1-2 | TRBV30 | -
CASSLPITGELFF | TGTGCCAGCAGCTTACCTATCACCGGGGAGCTGTTTTTT | - | TRBJ2-2 | TRBV5-6 | once
CASSTNNYGYTF | TGTGCCAGCAGCACAAACAACTATGGCTACACCTTC | - | TRBJ1-2 | TRBV7-2 | -
CASTESGDYWETQYF | TGTGCCAGCACCGAATCGGGAGACTACTGGGAGACCCAGTACTTC | - | TRBJ2-5 | TRBV25-1 | -
CASTPAGVADTQYF | TGTGCCAGCACCCCCGCGGGAGTGGCAGATACGCAGTATTTT | TRBD2 | TRBJ2-3 | TRBV6-2/TRBV6-3 | -
CASSENRGTSITGELFF | TGTGCCAGCAGTGAAAATCGAGGTACTAGTATCACCGGGGAGCTGTTTTTT | - | TRBJ2-2 | TRBV6-1 | -
CAISESGQLNEKLFF | TGTGCCATCAGTGAGTCGGGACAGCTAAATGAAAAACTGTTTTTT | TRBD1 | TRBJ1-4 | TRBV10-3 | -
CASSPWLTGEKLFF | TGTGCCAGCAGCCCATGGCTGACAGGTGAAAAACTGTTTTTT | - | TRBJ1-4 | TRBV5-7 | -
CASSPQGGSYNSPLHF | TGTGCCAGCAGCCCACAGGGAGGGTCCTATAATTCACCCCTCCACTTT | - | TRBJ1-6 | TRBV7-9 | -
CASSFSGYTGELFF | TGTGCCAGCAGCTTCTCAGGATACACCGGGGAGCTGTTTTTT | - | TRBJ2-2 | TRBV5-4 | -
CASSLAIGRQGDTQYF | TGCGCCAGCAGCTTGGCGATCGGCCGACAGGGAGATACGCAGTATTTT | TRBD1 | TRBJ2-3 | TRBV5-1 | -